These 5 T cell receptor beta chains share one sample of origin, sequenced in a study of early T cells in non-severe SARS-CoV-2 infection. MiXCR, run by TCRdb on the 5' RACE reads, gives a single entry per CDR3 protein. Among more than 65,000 distinct CDR3 sequences listed, approximately 13% were seen once. Sequences were derived from whole blood, sampled at baseline. The receptors here all came from an adult who was a healthcare worker with PCR-confirmed SARS-CoV-2 infection or an uninfected control (not recorded which).

V gene TRBV15 combines with J gene TRBJ2-3; no reliable D call. The CDR3 totals 14 residues. V was pared by 1 base and J by 0 bases, with 5 bases between. Germline lookup yields CDR1 LNHNV and CDR2 YYDKDF (reference sequence). DNA of the CDR3: TGTGCCACCAGCAGAGGGGCTAGCACAGATACGCAGTATTTT. Amino acid sequence: CATSRGASTDTQYF.

This clonotype was seen a few times. V is TRBV12-3 or TRBV12-4 and J is TRBJ2-5; D may match TRBD1 or TRBD2 (5 bases each). This CDR3 spans 13 amino acids. V was clipped by 2 bases and J by 9 bases, with 13 bases between them. This CDR3 reads CASSLNGARAQYF. The CDR3 DNA reads as TGTGCCAGCAGTTTAAACGGGGCTAGGGCCCAGTACTTC.

This clonotype was picked up many times. The V and J genes are TRBV7-8 and TRBJ2-1; D not certain. V gave up 10 bases and J gave up 2 bases, with 15 bases separating them. This CDR3 region has 14 residues. From germline, CDR1 is SGHVS and CDR2 FQNEAQ. The CDR3 region is CATRGQPTYNEQFF. The CDR3 DNA follows: TGTGCCACCCGAGGTCAGCCCACCTACAATGAGCAGTTCTTC. Drawing the rest from reference TRBV7-8 and TRBJ2-1, the complete variable domain is GAGVSQSPRYKVAKRGQDVALRCDPISGHVSLFWYQQALGQGPEFLTYFQNEAQLDKSGLPSDRFFAERPEGSVSTLKIQRTQQEDSAVYLCATRGQPTYNEQFFGPGTRLTVL.

This clonotype was recorded many times. CDR3 in DNA: TGTGCCAGCAGTATGGGACTAGCGGGGGGCATCACCGTCAGGGAGCAGTTCTTC. It translates to CASSMGLAGGITVREQFF. The genes are TRBV28 and TRBJ2-1; TRBD2 matches 15 bases. CDR1 is MDHEN and CDR2 is SYDVKM in the germline V gene. The J segment lost 10 bases and the V segment lost 5 bases, leaving 15 bases of the junction unmatched. This CDR3 is built from 18 residues. Full variable domain (missing parts from reference TRBV28 and TRBJ2-1): DVKVTQSSRYLVKRTGEKVFLECVQDMDHENMFWYRQDPGLGLRLIYFSYDVKMKEKGDIPEGYSVSREKKERFSLILESASTNQTSMYLCASSMGLAGGITVREQFFGPGTRLTVL.

The V call is TRBV12-3 or TRBV12-4, the J call TRBJ2-3; no definite D call. The length of the CDR3 is 14 residues. V lost 5 bases, J lost 2 bases, and 11 bases lay in between. The CDR3 loop is CASSPGPSTDTQYF. The CDR3 nucleotides are TGTGCCAGCAGTCCCGGGCCTTCCACAGATACGCAGTATTTT.